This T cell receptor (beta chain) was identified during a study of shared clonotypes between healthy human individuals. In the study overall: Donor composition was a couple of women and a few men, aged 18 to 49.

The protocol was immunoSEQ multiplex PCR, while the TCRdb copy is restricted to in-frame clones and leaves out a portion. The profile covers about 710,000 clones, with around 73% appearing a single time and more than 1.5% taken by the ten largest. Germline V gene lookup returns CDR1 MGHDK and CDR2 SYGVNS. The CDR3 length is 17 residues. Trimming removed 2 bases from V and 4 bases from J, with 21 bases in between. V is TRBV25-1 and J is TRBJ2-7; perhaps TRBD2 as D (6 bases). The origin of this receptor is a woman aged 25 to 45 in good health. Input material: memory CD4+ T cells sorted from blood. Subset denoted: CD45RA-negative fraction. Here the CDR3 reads CASSEGPGLPYGYEQYF. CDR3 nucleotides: TGTGCCAGCAGTGAAGGACCGGGACTCCCTTACGGTTACGAGCAGTACTTC.